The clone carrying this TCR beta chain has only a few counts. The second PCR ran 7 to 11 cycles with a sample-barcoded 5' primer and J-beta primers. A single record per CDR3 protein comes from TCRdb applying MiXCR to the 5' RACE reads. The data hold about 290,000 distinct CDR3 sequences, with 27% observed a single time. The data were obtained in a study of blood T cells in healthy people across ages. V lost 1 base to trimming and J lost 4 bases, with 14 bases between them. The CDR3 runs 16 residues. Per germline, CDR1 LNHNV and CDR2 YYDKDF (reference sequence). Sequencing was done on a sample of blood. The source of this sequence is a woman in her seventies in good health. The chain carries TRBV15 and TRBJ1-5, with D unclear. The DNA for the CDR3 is TGTGCCACCAGCAGAGTGGGCAGCCGCTCTAATCAGCCCCAGCATTTT. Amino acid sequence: CATSRVGSRSNQPQHF.